The rows below give T cell receptor beta chains drawn from one sample of a study of identical twins. TCRdb analysed the 5' RACE reads with MiXCR anew, one entry per CDR3 protein. The table includes hundreds of thousands of distinct CDR3 sequences, 6.1% detected once. Sequencing was performed on naive T cells sorted from blood. The receptors derive from a young man in good health. Each CDR3 is given with its conserved first and last residue. The order of the fields is CDR3 DNA, CDR3 protein, D gene, J gene, V gene, clone size. The D gene is left open where the match is weak. Rows may omit the clone size; those that give it use once, few, many or a size class.

DNA: TGTGCCAGCAACTTGGGATTCTCACCGGCTACGAACACCGGGGAGCTGTTTTTT
CDR3: CASNLGFSPATNTGELFF
D: .
J: TRBJ2-2
V: TRBV12-3/TRBV12-4
size: .

DNA: TGTGCCAGCAGTGGGACTGGAGCCATTCAGTACTTC
CDR3: CASSGTGAIQYF
D: .
J: TRBJ2-4
V: TRBV6-2/TRBV6-3
size: many

DNA: TGTGCCAGCAGTCCACAGGGGCTCCCTTACTCTGGAAACACCATATATTTT
CDR3: CASSPQGLPYSGNTIYF
D: TRBD1
J: TRBJ1-3
V: TRBV12-3/TRBV12-4
size: few

DNA: TGTGCCAGCAGGGCCCTACCTAGCGGTGAGAACACCGGGGAGCTGTTTTTT
CDR3: CASRALPSGENTGELFF
D: TRBD2
J: TRBJ2-2
V: TRBV12-3/TRBV12-4
size: few

DNA: TGTGCCAGCAGCCAAGATAGGGCTAGCGGCTCCTACAATGAGCAGTTCTTC
CDR3: CASSQDRASGSYNEQFF
D: TRBD2
J: TRBJ2-1
V: TRBV4-2
size: .

DNA: TGCAGTGCTCCTACTAGCGGGACTCCCGGGGGCAATGAGCAGTTCTTC
CDR3: CSAPTSGTPGGNEQFF
D: TRBD2
J: TRBJ2-1
V: TRBV20-1
size: few

DNA: TGTGCCATCAGTGAGGAGAGGGGACAGGGTCTTGGCACAGATACGCAGTATTTT
CDR3: CAISEERGQGLGTDTQYF
D: TRBD1
J: TRBJ2-3
V: TRBV10-3
size: .

DNA: TGTGCCAGCAGTCCCCTGGGGGGACAGGGGACCTACGAGCAGTACTTC
CDR3: CASSPLGGQGTYEQYF
D: TRBD1
J: TRBJ2-7
V: TRBV28
size: few

DNA: TGTGCCAGCAGCTTGGGAGGGAGAGGAGGGACAGATACGCAGTATTTT
CDR3: CASSLGGRGGTDTQYF
D: TRBD2
J: TRBJ2-3
V: TRBV7-2
size: many

DNA: TGCGCCAGCAGCTTAATCTTGGCGCTAGCGGGAGGGCAACAAGAGACCCAGTACTTC
CDR3: CASSLILALAGGQQETQYF
D: TRBD2
J: TRBJ2-5
V: TRBV5-1
size: few

DNA: TGTGCCAGCCTCCCCCCTGCGGAGTGCACAGATACGCAGTATTTT
CDR3: CASLPPAECTDTQYF
D: .
J: TRBJ2-3
V: TRBV6-1
size: .

DNA: TGTGCCAGCAGCTTTTCTATAGGGTTGAACACTGAAGCTTTCTTT
CDR3: CASSFSIGLNTEAFF
D: .
J: TRBJ1-1
V: TRBV7-2
size: .

DNA: TGTGCCAGCAGCCTGACCGATTCACCCCTCCACTTT
CDR3: CASSLTDSPLHF
D: .
J: TRBJ1-6
V: TRBV12-3/TRBV12-4
size: many

DNA: TGTGCCAGCAGTGAGCGCGACAGCACAGATACGCAGTATTTT
CDR3: CASSERDSTDTQYF
D: .
J: TRBJ2-3
V: TRBV6-4
size: .

DNA: TGCGCCAGCAGCCCCCGGATTGGGCCCCTCCACTTT
CDR3: CASSPRIGPLHF
D: .
J: TRBJ1-6
V: TRBV4-3
size: .

DNA: TGTGCCACCAGTGATTTTGGACTAGCGGGAAACAATGAGCAGTTCTTC
CDR3: CATSDFGLAGNNEQFF
D: TRBD2
J: TRBJ2-1
V: TRBV24-1
size: many

DNA: TGTGCCAGCAGCCCTACTCCTAGCGGCCTGAGCTCCTACAATGAGCAGTTCTTC
CDR3: CASSPTPSGLSSYNEQFF
D: TRBD2
J: TRBJ2-1
V: TRBV11-2
size: few

DNA: TGTGCCGCCTGGGATGCGAACACCGGGGAGCTGTTTTTT
CDR3: CAAWDANTGELFF
D: .
J: TRBJ2-2
V: TRBV6-1
size: few

DNA: TGTGCCAGCAGCTTAACTATTTCGGGCGGGAATCACGGGGAGCTGTTTTTT
CDR3: CASSLTISGGNHGELFF
D: .
J: TRBJ2-2
V: TRBV7-2
size: .

DNA: TGTGCCAGCAGCCTCATGACAGGAGTTAATGAAAAACTGTTTTTT
CDR3: CASSLMTGVNEKLFF
D: .
J: TRBJ1-4
V: TRBV7-2
size: .

DNA: TGTGCCAGCAGCGGGAACAGGGGGAATTCACCCCTCCACTTT
CDR3: CASSGNRGNSPLHF
D: TRBD1
J: TRBJ1-6
V: TRBV6-1
size: many

DNA: TGTGCCAGCAGCGTCGGACTAGCGGGAGACGAGACCCAGTACTTC
CDR3: CASSVGLAGDETQYF
D: TRBD2
J: TRBJ2-5
V: TRBV7-2
size: .

DNA: TGTGCCAGCAGTTTCCGGGGACTAGAACAGGAGCAGTTCTTC
CDR3: CASSFRGLEQEQFF
D: TRBD2
J: TRBJ2-1
V: TRBV12-3/TRBV12-4
size: .

DNA: TGTGCCAGCAGCAGACTTTGGGTATCCTACAATGAGCAGTTCTTC
CDR3: CASSRLWVSYNEQFF
D: .
J: TRBJ2-1
V: TRBV12-3/TRBV12-4
size: many

DNA: TGCGCCAGCAGCCAAGTTCTCCCAGGCACTGAAGCTTTCTTT
CDR3: CASSQVLPGTEAFF
D: .
J: TRBJ1-1
V: TRBV4-1
size: .

DNA: TGTGCCAGCAGCACCCAGCGAACGCTAGCCAAAAACATTCAGTACTTC
CDR3: CASSTQRTLAKNIQYF
D: .
J: TRBJ2-4
V: TRBV7-9
size: .

DNA: TGTGCCAGCAGTTTTGGCGGGAACCCCCCTATCTACGAGCAGTACTTC
CDR3: CASSFGGNPPIYEQYF
D: .
J: TRBJ2-7
V: TRBV27
size: many

DNA: TGTGCCAGCTCGGACAGGAGGAACACCGGGGAGCTGTTTTTT
CDR3: CASSDRRNTGELFF
D: TRBD1
J: TRBJ2-2
V: TRBV30
size: few

DNA: TGTGCCAGCAGGGGAAAGACTGAAGCTTTCTTT
CDR3: CASRGKTEAFF
D: .
J: TRBJ1-1
V: TRBV28
size: few

DNA: TGTGCCACCAGCAGAGGCGAGAGTAGCGGGTTATTGTCTGAGCAGTTCTTC
CDR3: CATSRGESSGLLSEQFF
D: TRBD2
J: TRBJ2-1
V: TRBV15
size: many

DNA: TGTGCCAGCACTAGCAGCTCCTACAATGAGCAGTTCTTC
CDR3: CASTSSSYNEQFF
D: .
J: TRBJ2-1
V: TRBV6-2/TRBV6-3
size: many

DNA: TGTGCCAGCAGTTTGTTGCCGCGGCAGGGGGTATACGAGCAGTACTTC
CDR3: CASSLLPRQGVYEQYF
D: TRBD1
J: TRBJ2-7
V: TRBV12-3/TRBV12-4
size: many

DNA: TGTGCCAGCAGTTTTACTACGGAGCGGGCCACAGATACGCAGTATTTT
CDR3: CASSFTTERATDTQYF
D: .
J: TRBJ2-3
V: TRBV27
size: .

DNA: TGCAGCGGTGGTAGCACAGATACGCAGTATTTT
CDR3: CSGGSTDTQYF
D: .
J: TRBJ2-3
V: TRBV29-1
size: many

DNA: TGTGCCAGCAGTTCCATCCTAGCAAGGGATACGCAGTATTTT
CDR3: CASSSILARDTQYF
D: .
J: TRBJ2-3
V: TRBV6-2/TRBV6-3
size: .

DNA: TGTGCCAGCAGTGAAATAGGCGGCTCTGGGGCCAACGTCCTGACTTTC
CDR3: CASSEIGGSGANVLTF
D: .
J: TRBJ2-6
V: TRBV6-1
size: .

DNA: TGTGCCAGCACTGAAGATAGGAGTCGGAACATTCAGTACTTC
CDR3: CASTEDRSRNIQYF
D: .
J: TRBJ2-4
V: TRBV6-1
size: .

DNA: TGTGCCAGCAGCTTAGATTCGGACTACAATGAGCAGTTCTTC
CDR3: CASSLDSDYNEQFF
D: .
J: TRBJ2-1
V: TRBV7-9
size: .

DNA: TGTGCCAGTAGCCCATTAAGGACGAAGCGAGCGGAAGCCTACGAGCAGTACTTC
CDR3: CASSPLRTKRAEAYEQYF
D: .
J: TRBJ2-7
V: TRBV19
size: few

DNA: TGTGCCAGCAGTTTTCTGGGGCCCTCTGGGGCCAACGTCCTGACTTTC
CDR3: CASSFLGPSGANVLTF
D: .
J: TRBJ2-6
V: TRBV12-3/TRBV12-4
size: many

DNA: TGCGCCAGCAGTTTTCAGAGGGAGACCCAGTACTTC
CDR3: CASSFQRETQYF
D: .
J: TRBJ2-5
V: TRBV10-2
size: many

DNA: TGTGCCTGGAGCGACGCGGGAGGGGCCCGTTTGCATGAAAAACTGTTTTTT
CDR3: CAWSDAGGARLHEKLFF
D: .
J: TRBJ1-4
V: TRBV30
size: .

DNA: TGTGCCAGCAGCTACCTTTCACAGGGAGATACGCAGTATTTT
CDR3: CASSYLSQGDTQYF
D: .
J: TRBJ2-3
V: TRBV11-3
size: few

DNA: TGTGCCAGCAGCATCAGGGGGCTGGGGGGAGAGACCCAGTACTTC
CDR3: CASSIRGLGGETQYF
D: .
J: TRBJ2-5
V: TRBV21-1
size: few

DNA: TGTGCCAGTAGGGCCCTGGGCAGTTCCTACGAGCAGTACTTC
CDR3: CASRALGSSYEQYF
D: .
J: TRBJ2-7
V: TRBV27
size: many

DNA: TGTGCCAGCAGCACACTACAGGGGTCAAAAGAGACCCAGTACTTC
CDR3: CASSTLQGSKETQYF
D: TRBD1
J: TRBJ2-5
V: TRBV7-9
size: .